Listed here is a single TCR beta chain. As yet, its antigen is unknown. This record comes from a study of shared clonotypes between healthy human individuals. Whole-study results and caveats: Clonotypes not shared had lower generation probabilities than those common to all four donors.

The CDR3 length is 13 residues. Germline CDR1 MNHEY, CDR2 SVGAGI. The V end was cut by 4 bases, the J end by 5 bases, with 11 bases between. Libraries were prepared by immunoSEQ multiplex PCR; TCRdb keeps only in-frame clonotypes and omits some of them. This sample has some 200,000 clones; about 66% occur once, and the top ten carry 8.5% to 12%. The clonotype comes from a young man in good health. The V call is TRBV6-5, the J call TRBJ2-5; possibly TRBD1 or TRBD2 for D (5 bases each). The sample comprised memory CD4+ T cells sorted from blood. Subset specified: CD45RA-negative fraction. The CDR3 DNA sequence: TGTGCCAGCAGTTTTTCAGGGACGGAGACCCAGTACTTC. Translation: CASSFSGTETQYF.